This T cell receptor (beta chain) was recovered during a study of blood T cell repertoires in COVID-19 (dated by TCRdb to 2020 to 2021). Regarding the study in general: Samples covering the acute and convalescent phases of COVID-19 were provided by collaborators in the United States, Italy and Spain. The prospective study material was composed of cDNA or gDNA derived from T cells, B-cell-depleted T cells, or PBMCs. Deeply sampled blood TCRbeta repertoires from subjects exposed to, actively infected with, or recovered from COVID-19 were included in the dataset. Samples were obtained from the ongoing ImmuneRACE study (first 160 participants) and from 1,000 to 1,500 subjects provided by 6 global collaborators. Where HLA class I and class II types were available, the types were taken from metadata supplied by the sample provider, not from assay-based typing. Sample metadata almost always included a de-identified subject ID, COVID-19 status, age in years and sex. The repertoires were made available in a free public database intended to serve as a resource for research on the immune response to SARS-CoV-2. Study-wide conclusions, independent of this receptor: The amount of clinical and demographic metadata varied by source and participant and was provided uncurated.

Of note for this clone: There is no known antigen for this receptor. Base quality data are lacking; no much larger clone is found one base away.

TCRbeta CDR3 regions were amplified from genomic DNA using the immunoSEQ Assay, a bias-controlled multiplex PCR. The published analysis was carried out like this. Within the assay, amplification of reference gene primers was used to estimate how many nucleated cells each sample contained. Sequence reads were collapsed and filtered to measure the absolute abundance of every unique TCRbeta CDR3 rearrangement. Productive Simpson clonality was computed per sample as the square root of Simpson's diversity index over productive rearrangements. Imported from immuneACCESS, the table was reduced by TCRdb to in-frame sequences with V and J called. These copies leave out some clones; in studies compared against another copy, an unresolved V gene accounts for under half, and the cause of the remainder is not known. D and trimming were read from the DNA, whereas the V and J calls and clone size are those reported in that table. The sample has about 220,000 clones on record, 65% to 90% of them singletons. Together, the top ten hold more than 2% of the sample.

CDR1 and CDR2 are read off the germline V gene as SQVTM and ANQGSEA. Trimming costs V 8 bases and J 2 bases, and their ends lie 14 bases apart. Measured from the cysteine to the phenylalanine, the CDR3 is 13 residues long. Of the read, only the CDR3 DNA is kept; its 39 bases are in frame from base 1. In Seattle, one collaborating source enrolled patients while the infection was active and tracked those patients longitudinally over the course of disease. Whole blood was collected in K2EDTA tubes by collaborating institutions according to the institutions' own protocols. For TCRbeta analysis, collaborator samples were shipped as frozen whole blood, as isolated PBMCs, or as DNA extracted from either sample type.

Material: peripheral blood. This sequence originates from a woman in her 70s with COVID-19, enrolled during active disease. Rearrangement joined TRBV29-1 to TRBJ2-3; the D gene identity is not certain. The CDR3 is CSSQRPATDTQYF. The nucleotide sequence reads TGCAGCTCTCAGCGCCCGGCCACAGATACGCAGTATTTT.